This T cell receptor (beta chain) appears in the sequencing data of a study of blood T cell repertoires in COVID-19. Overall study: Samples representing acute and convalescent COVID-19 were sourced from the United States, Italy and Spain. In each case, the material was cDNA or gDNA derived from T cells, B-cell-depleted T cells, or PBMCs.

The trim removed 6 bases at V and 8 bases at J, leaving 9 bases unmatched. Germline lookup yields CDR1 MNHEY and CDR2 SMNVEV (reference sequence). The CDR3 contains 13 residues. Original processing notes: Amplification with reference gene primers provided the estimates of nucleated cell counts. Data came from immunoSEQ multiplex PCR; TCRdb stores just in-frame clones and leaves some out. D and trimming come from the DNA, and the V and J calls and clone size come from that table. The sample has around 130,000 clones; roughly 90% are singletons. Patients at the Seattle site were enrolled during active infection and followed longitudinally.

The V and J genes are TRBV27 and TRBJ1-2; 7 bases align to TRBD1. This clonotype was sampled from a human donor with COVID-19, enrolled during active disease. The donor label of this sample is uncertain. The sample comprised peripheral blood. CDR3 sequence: CASSPDRVSGYTF. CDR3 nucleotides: TGTGCCAGCAGCCCCGACAGGGTAAGCGGCTACACCTTC.